The rows below give T cell receptor beta chains drawn from one sample of a study of cytomegalovirus exposure and HLA in healthy donors. Using immunoSEQ multiplex PCR, the repertoire was profiled, and TCRdb retains in-frame clones only, with some absent. Of 210,000 or so clones listed, roughly 84% are singletons. Sample: PBMCs. The receptors derive from a boy between 2 and 10 years old in good health and CMV-seronegative. Both conserved end residues are part of each CDR3. The D gene is left open where the match is weak. Clone size is not always given. Where it is, it says once, few, many or a class for expanded clones.

cdr3_length | d_call | j_call | v_call | clone_size | cdr3_aa | cdr3_nt
16 | . | TRBJ1-3 | TRBV5-6 | . | CASSLGSRISGNTIYF | TGTGCCAGCAGCTTAGGATCCAGGATCTCTGGAAACACCATATATTTT
19 | . | TRBJ2-6 | TRBV27 | . | CASSSPGHPKSSGANVLTF | TGTGCCAGCAGTTCACCGGGACACCCTAAATCCTCTGGGGCCAACGTCCTGACTTTC
14 | . | TRBJ1-1 | TRBV21-1 | . | CASSKERGRTEAFF | TGTGCCAGCAGCAAAGAAAGGGGTAGGACTGAAGCTTTCTTT
14 | TRBD1 | TRBJ1-4 | TRBV5-4 | . | CASSLQGLHEKLFF | TGTGCCAGCAGCTTACAGGGGTTACATGAAAAACTGTTTTTT
16 | TRBD2 | TRBJ2-7 | TRBV27 | . | CASSLSIAGNSYEQYF | TGTGCCAGCAGTTTATCAATAGCGGGGAACTCCTACGAGCAGTACTTC
15 | TRBD1 | TRBJ1-1 | TRBV5-4 | . | CASSFGRQGSTEAFF | TGTGCCAGCAGCTTTGGTCGACAGGGGAGCACTGAAGCTTTCTTT
16 | . | TRBJ2-1 | TRBV11-3 | . | CASSLDGKLTYNEQFF | TGTGCCAGCAGCTTAGACGGGAAACTAACCTACAATGAGCAGTTCTTC
17 | . | TRBJ1-1 | TRBV27 | once | CASSPIIDGWWNTEAFF | TGTGCCAGCAGCCCTATAATTGACGGGTGGTGGAACACTGAAGCTTTCTTT
14 | . | TRBJ1-1 | TRBV5-1 | . | CASSPTRRNTEAFF | TGCGCCAGCAGCCCGACGCGGAGGAACACTGAAGCTTTCTTT
11 | . | TRBJ1-2 | TRBV20-1 | . | CSAGGGNGYTF | TGCAGTGCTGGGGGGGGAAACGGCTACACCTTC
14 | TRBD1 | TRBJ1-2 | TRBV7-9 | . | CASSFPGQGNGYTF | TGTGCCAGCAGCTTTCCGGGACAGGGAAATGGCTACACCTTC
11 | . | TRBJ2-7 | TRBV4-1 | . | CASSHRSEQYF | TGCGCCAGCAGCCACCGGTCCGAGCAGTACTTC
19 | TRBD1 | TRBJ1-1 | TRBV14 | . | CASSQDWDRRGERDTEAFF | TGTGCCAGCAGCCAAGATTGGGACAGGCGAGGAGAGAGGGACACTGAAGCTTTCTTT
13 | . | TRBJ1-2 | TRBV5-8 | . | CASSNRGGNRYTF | TGTGCCAGCAGCAACCGGGGGGGCAATCGCTACACCTTC
13 | TRBD1 | TRBJ1-2 | TRBV15 | . | CATRTTGVAGYTF | TGTGCCACCAGAACTACAGGGGTGGCTGGCTACACCTTC
15 | TRBD2 | TRBJ2-5 | TRBV10-3 | . | CAISEWTSGEETQYF | TGTGCCATCAGTGAATGGACTAGCGGGGAAGAGACCCAGTACTTC
16 | TRBD1 | TRBJ2-1 | TRBV6-1 | . | CASSEAVGQGSNEQFF | TGTGCCAGCAGTGAAGCTGTGGGACAGGGGTCGAATGAGCAGTTCTTC
15 | . | TRBJ2-7 | TRBV18 | . | CASSPLGDTTYEQYF | TGTGCCAGCTCACCACTCGGGGACACCACCTACGAGCAGTACTTC
16 | . | TRBJ1-3 | TRBV5-1 | . | CASSLDPGSSGNTIYF | TGCGCCAGCAGCTTGGATCCGGGAAGCTCTGGAAACACCATATATTTT
14 | TRBD1 | TRBJ1-1 | TRBV6-1 | few | CASSEDRGRLGAFF | TGTGCCAGCAGTGAAGACAGGGGGCGGTTAGGCGCTTTCTTT
13 | TRBD1 | TRBJ1-1 | TRBV25-1 | few | CASSGQGLTEAFF | TGTGCCAGCAGCGGACAGGGATTGACTGAAGCTTTCTTT
19 | TRBD2 | TRBJ2-1 | TRBV7-2 | . | CASSSGLAGFESSYNEQFF | TGTGCCAGCAGCTCGGGACTAGCGGGCTTCGAAAGCTCCTACAATGAGCAGTTCTTC
15 | . | TRBJ2-3 | TRBV9 | . | CASSVGGGPLDTQYF | TGTGCCAGCAGCGTAGGTGGGGGCCCCCTGGATACGCAGTATTTT
15 | . | TRBJ1-1 | TRBV21-1 | . | CASSPLLGRNTEAFF | TGTGCCAGCAGTCCGCTGCTTGGGCGGAACACTGAAGCTTTCTTT
15 | TRBD1 | TRBJ1-6 | TRBV27 | . | CASSLSAGGNSPLHF | TGTGCCAGCAGTTTATCGGCAGGGGGTAATTCACCCCTCCACTTT
17 | . | TRBJ1-5 | TRBV19 | . | CASSIGKRDGSNQPQHF | TGTGCCAGTAGTATCGGGAAGCGGGACGGTAGCAATCAGCCCCAGCATTTT
16 | TRBD1 | TRBJ1-2 | TRBV18 | . | CASSPSARDRGYGYTF | TGTGCCAGCTCACCATCGGCCCGGGACAGGGGCTATGGCTACACCTTC
16 | . | TRBJ1-3 | TRBV29-1 | . | CSVGVGVASIGNTIYF | TGCAGCGTTGGGGTCGGGGTCGCTTCGATCGGAAACACCATATATTTT
12 | . | TRBJ2-7 | TRBV5-8 | . | CASRWESYEQYF | TGTGCCAGCAGGTGGGAGTCCTACGAGCAGTACTTC
14 | . | TRBJ2-3 | TRBV5-1 | . | CASSLGQSTDTQYF | TGCGCCAGCAGCTTGGGACAAAGCACAGATACGCAGTATTTT
15 | TRBD1 | TRBJ1-1 | TRBV18 | . | CASSPQGDRVTEAFF | TGTGCCAGCTCACCCCAGGGGGACAGGGTCACTGAAGCTTTCTTT
13 | TRBD1 | TRBJ2-7 | TRBV6-1 | few | CASSARGPDEQYF | TGTGCCAGCAGTGCCAGGGGGCCTGACGAGCAGTACTTC
14 | TRBD2 | TRBJ2-7 | TRBV27 | . | CASRRTSGRREQYF | TGTGCCAGCAGACGGACTAGCGGGAGGCGCGAGCAGTACTTC
13 | . | TRBJ1-6 | TRBV5-4 | . | CASTLSDNSPLHF | TGTGCCAGCACCCTCTCAGATAATTCACCCCTCCACTTT
16 | TRBD2 | TRBJ2-1 | TRBV7-9 | . | CAATRGVTGGPNEQFF | TGTGCCGCAACCCGCGGGGTTACGGGAGGGCCCAATGAGCAGTTCTTC
14 | . | TRBJ2-3 | TRBV6-1 | . | CASSGSGSTDTQYF | TGTGCCAGCAGTGGGAGTGGGAGCACAGATACGCAGTATTTT
14 | . | TRBJ1-5 | TRBV7-2 | . | CASSLMDSYQPQHF | TGTGCCAGCAGCTTAATGGACAGCTATCAGCCCCAGCATTTT
13 | TRBD1 | TRBJ1-1 | TRBV11-3 | few | CASSLTGETEAFF | TGTGCCAGCAGCTTAACAGGGGAAACTGAAGCTTTCTTT
16 | TRBD2 | TRBJ2-2 | TRBV9 | . | CASSVYSGYFTGELFF | TGTGCCAGCAGCGTTTATAGCGGGTACTTCACCGGGGAGCTGTTTTTT
14 | TRBD1 | TRBJ1-3 | TRBV6-5 | . | CASSLKGQGHTIYF | TGTGCCAGCAGCCTCAAGGGACAGGGTCACACCATATATTTT
16 | TRBD2 | TRBJ2-7 | TRBV7-2 | . | CASSLEYGAGGASGHF | TGTGCCAGCAGCTTAGAGTACGGCGCGGGGGGCGCCTCCGGGCACTTC
13 | . | TRBJ2-5 | TRBV5-1 | . | CASSLGLKETQYF | TGCGCCAGCAGCTTGGGACTCAAAGAGACCCAGTACTTC
16 | . | TRBJ2-1 | TRBV7-6 | . | CASSYSTAEGYNEQFF | TGTGCCAGCAGCTATTCCACCGCCGAGGGCTACAATGAGCAGTTCTTC
18 | TRBD1 | TRBJ1-1 | TRBV15 | . | CATSRGFGTGSSGTEAFF | TGTGCCACCAGCAGAGGATTCGGGACAGGAAGTAGTGGCACTGAAGCTTTCTTT
14 | TRBD1 | TRBJ2-2 | TRBV30 | . | CAWSGQGNTGELFF | TGTGCCTGGAGTGGACAGGGTAACACCGGGGAGCTGTTTTTT
12 | . | TRBJ1-2 | TRBV6-5 | few | CASSYLRGGYTF | TGTGCCAGCAGTTACCTCCGCGGCGGCTACACCTTC
16 | TRBD1 | TRBJ1-6 | TRBV5-4 | . | CASSLDLGQRNSPLHF | TGTGCCAGCAGCTTGGATTTGGGACAGAGGAATTCACCCCTCCACTTT
14 | . | TRBJ1-4 | TRBV5-1 | few | CASSLGGGDEKLFF | TGCGCCAGCAGCCTGGGCGGGGGGGACGAAAAACTGTTTTTT
15 | TRBD2 | TRBJ2-1 | TRBV5-3 | . | CARSAGLAENNEQFF | TGTGCCAGAAGCGCGGGACTAGCGGAAAACAATGAGCAGTTCTTC
16 | TRBD2 | TRBJ2-3 | TRBV7-9 | . | CASSLGSRGGLDTQYF | TGTGCCAGCAGCTTAGGTTCGCGGGGGGGCTTGGATACGCAGTATTTT
11 | . | TRBJ2-1 | TRBV9 | . | CASSAGDEQFF | TGTGCCAGCAGCGCGGGGGATGAGCAGTTCTTC
13 | . | TRBJ2-1 | TRBV9 | . | CASSVDSMDEQFF | TGTGCCAGCAGCGTAGATAGTATGGATGAGCAGTTCTTC
13 | . | TRBJ1-1 | TRBV30 | . | CAWSVDRAGLTFF | TGTGCCTGGAGTGTAGATCGGGCAGGGTTGACTTTCTTT
14 | . | TRBJ2-2 | TRBV7-3 | . | CASSPTRDTGELFF | TGTGCCAGCAGCCCGACCAGGGACACCGGGGAGCTGTTTTTT
14 | . | TRBJ2-5 | TRBV5-1 | . | CASSPGGTEETQYF | TGCGCCAGCAGCCCGGGGGGGACAGAAGAGACCCAGTACTTC
14 | TRBD2 | TRBJ2-1 | TRBV11-3 | . | CASSPGLDRNEQFF | TGTGCCAGCAGCCCCGGACTAGACCGGAATGAGCAGTTCTTC
15 | . | TRBJ2-1 | TRBV7-6 | . | CASSLGPSSSNEQFF | TGTGCCAGCAGCTTAGGTCCTAGTTCCTCCAATGAGCAGTTCTTC
11 | . | TRBJ1-4 | TRBV20-1 | . | CSAREQGELFF | TGCAGTGCTAGAGAACAGGGAGAACTGTTTTTT